One and the same sample provided the 15 T cell receptor beta chains below, sequenced in a study of cytomegalovirus exposure and HLA in healthy donors. Only in-frame clones appear in the TCRdb table, and some are missing; sequencing was by immunoSEQ multiplex PCR. The sample lists 150,000 to 200,000 clones; 80% to 90% were seen once. The sequencing sample was made of PBMCs. These receptors originate from a woman younger than 45 in good health and CMV-seronegative.

The rearrangement links TRBV23-1 to TRBJ1-6; no reliable D call. TRBV23-1 is reported as an ORF; its role is uncertain. The CDR3 spans 19 residues. Trimming pared 4 bases from V and 0 bases from J, leaving 19 bases between. Here the CDR3 DNA reads TGCGCCAGCAGTCCCCCTTCGATCGAGAAAAGCTCCTATAATTCACCCCTCCACTTT. It is translated as CASSPPSIEKSSYNSPLHF.

The gene calls are TRBV6-5 and TRBJ1-2; tentative D call: TRBD1 (5 bases). The CDR3 loop spans 14 amino acids. The germline gives CDR1 MNHEY, CDR2 SVGAGI. V lost 2 bases to trimming and J lost 4 bases, with 11 bases between them. This chain's CDR3 is CASSYQGLVYGYTF. In DNA form, the CDR3 reads TGTGCCAGCAGTTACCAGGGTCTGGTCTATGGCTACACCTTC.

This clone occurred once. The gene calls are TRBV6-5 and TRBJ2-2, with D possibly TRBD1 on 6 matching bases. Germline CDR1 is MNHEY and CDR2 is SVGAGI. The CDR3 covers 13 residues. V was clipped by 9 bases and J by 1 base, with 9 bases between them. The CDR3 DNA follows: TGTGCCAGTGGACAGATGAACACCGGGGAGCTGTTTTTT. Translation: CASGQMNTGELFF.

The genes are TRBV6-5 and TRBJ1-1, with 8 bases fitting TRBD1. J lost 2 bases, V lost 8 bases, and 10 bases had no gene match. The V gene's germline CDR1 is MNHEY and CDR2 SVGAGI. This CDR3 has 15 amino acids. DNA for the CDR3: TGTGCCAGCGGAAGGACAGGGAGTGGAAACACTGAAGCTTTCTTT. This translates into CASGRTGSGNTEAFF.

Details on this clone: At one end the junction does not follow the germline gene, possibly because of a read error. J is TRBJ2-2 and V is TRBV7-7; 10 bases are shared with TRBD1. CDR3 length: 12 amino acids. Per germline, CDR1 SSHAT and CDR2 FNYEAQ (reference sequence). The CDR3 DNA follows: TGTGCTAGCAGCAGCGGACAGGGGGGGCTGTTTTTT. Translation: CASSSGQGGLFF.

The rearrangement joins TRBV7-9 to TRBJ1-5, with D tentatively TRBD1 (6 bases). CDR1 is SEHNR and CDR2 is FQNEAQ in the germline V gene (reference sequence). V was trimmed by 7 bases and J by 6 bases, leaving 13 bases between them. This CDR3 comprises 13 residues. This CDR3 reads CASTTGPLQPQHF. The CDR3 DNA reads as TGTGCCAGCACGACAGGCCCCCTTCAGCCCCAGCATTTT.

This clone was seen once. J is TRBJ2-7 and V is TRBV5-6; the D is unclear. CDR3 length: 14 amino acids. CDR1 is SGHDT and CDR2 is YYEEEE in the germline V gene. Trimming removed 0 bases from V and 3 bases from J, with 10 bases in between. The CDR3 protein is CASSLGILRYEQYF. The DNA for the CDR3 is TGTGCCAGCAGCTTGGGCATATTGCGCTACGAGCAGTACTTC.

The rearrangement uses TRBV7-9 and TRBJ2-7, with D tentatively TRBD2 (6 bases). Germline V gene sequence: CDR1 SEHNR, CDR2 FQNEAQ (reference sequence). The CDR3 runs 14 residues. Trimming cost V 5 bases and J 6 bases, with 17 bases left between them. The CDR3 DNA follows: TGTGCCAGCAGCCTCCCACTCTCGGGAGCCGAGCAGTACTTC. Translated: CASSLPLSGAEQYF.

V and J are TRBV7-9 and TRBJ1-4, with 7 bases that match TRBD1. CDR1 is SEHNR, CDR2 FQNEAQ, per germline (reference sequence). J was trimmed by 5 bases and V by 5 bases; bases with no gene match: 5. CDR3 size: 14 residues. The CDR3 region has the DNA TGTGCCAGCAGCGGGGACAGAATGAATGAAAAACTGTTTTTT. Its translation: CASSGDRMNEKLFF.

This clone has more than one count but fewer than ten. The chain joins TRBV2 to TRBJ1-4; 7 positions agree with TRBD1. Germline values: CDR1 SNHLY, CDR2 FYNNEI. The J segment lost 4 bases and the V segment lost 7 bases, leaving 9 bases of the junction unmatched. The CDR3 sequence is 15 residues long. As DNA, the CDR3 is TGTGCCAGCACCCTTACGGGACAGAGTAATGAAAAACTGTTTTTT. Translated, it gives CASTLTGQSNEKLFF.

V and J are TRBV10-3 and TRBJ1-2; no firm D call. Germline V CDR1 and CDR2: ENHRY, SYGVKD. Between the trimmed V and J ends, which lost 2 bases and 7 bases, there was a span of 14 bases. The CDR3 is made up of 14 amino acids. CDR3 nucleotides: TGTGCCATCAGTGAGCTATCAAGTCTGCCTGGCTACACCTTC. Translated: CAISELSSLPGYTF.

The chain uses TRBV6-7 and TRBJ2-7; TRBD2 matches at 7 bases. TRBV6-7 belongs to the ORF category, with a function that is uncertain. Unmatched junction bases numbered 13, after V lost 0 bases and J lost 2 bases. There are 18 residues in the CDR3. CDR3 in DNA: TGTGCCAGCAGTTACTCGATAGGTGGGGACTACTGGGCCTACGAGCAGTACTTC. Translated: CASSYSIGGDYWAYEQYF.

V and J are TRBV20-1 and TRBJ1-1; D not resolved. CDR1 is DFQATT, CDR2 SNEGSKA, per germline (reference sequence). The CDR3 covers 11 residues. The V end lost 3 bases, the J end lost 4 bases, and 6 bases lay between the germline ends. CDR3 loop: CSASLSTEAFF. DNA of the CDR3: TGCAGTGCTAGTCTGAGCACTGAAGCTTTCTTT.

The V call is TRBV4-3, the J call TRBJ1-4; a weak D match, TRBD1 (5 bases). V gave up 3 bases and J gave up 10 bases, with 12 bases separating them. The germline gives CDR1 LGHNA, CDR2 YSLEER. This CDR3 spans 13 amino acids. CDR3 in DNA: TGCGCCAGCAGCCACCAGGGAGGGGTAAAACTGTTTTTT. Its protein is CASSHQGGVKLFF.

This clone came up once. The gene calls are TRBV11-2 and TRBJ2-7; D possibly corresponds to TRBD1 (6 bases). The V end was cut by 5 bases, the J end by 5 bases, with 22 bases between. Germline V gene sequence: CDR1 SGHAT, CDR2 FQNNGV. The CDR3 totals 16 residues. The CDR3: CASSTPSDRGNDEQYF. In nucleotides, the CDR3 is TGTGCCAGCAGCACTCCTTCGGACAGAGGGAACGACGAGCAGTACTTC.